The source of this T cell receptor (beta chain) is a study of T-cell reconstitution after alpha-beta-depleted transplantation in children. General observations from the study: At around two months after transplant, the alpha-beta T cells were reportedly derived from several hundred expanded clones that came from non-depleted graft cells. At one year after transplant, newly produced T cells mostly accounted for T-cell counts and diversity.

Unique molecular identifiers were incorporated when the TCRbeta library was constructed. Via MiXCR, TCRdb re-called the PCR reads, giving one row per CDR3 protein. The table includes some 460,000 distinct CDR3 sequences, around 15% detected once. With regard to this clonotype: Its antigen is unidentified.

This receptor was identified in a boy under three years old who had a stem cell transplant for Wiskott-Aldrich syndrome, so the T cells may come from the graft donor. The sample in question was PBMCs, mostly from graft donor cells, obtained 360 days after TCRalphabeta/CD19-depleted stem cell transplant.

CDR3 DNA sequence: TGTGCCACCCCTATACTGGCCGATTGCGAGCAGTACTTC. Its protein is CATPILADCEQYF. The chain links TRBV24-1 to TRBJ2-7; D is unclear. The ends were cut back, 9 bases at V and 6 bases at J, with 17 bases in the middle. Germline V lookup: CDR1 KGHDR, CDR2 SFDVKD. The CDR3 covers 13 residues.